The 26 T cell receptor beta chains in this list originate from one sample, sequenced in a study of T-cell reconstitution after alpha-beta-depleted transplantation in children. Unique molecular identifiers were used in preparing the TCRbeta library. TCRdb redid the calling of the PCR reads with MiXCR, one entry per CDR3 protein. The sample carries 300,000 to 400,000 distinct CDR3 sequences, roughly 14% recorded once. This specimen consisted of PBMCs, obtained from the stem cell graft. Every receptor here comes from a human donor who donated a stem cell graft to a child with Fanconi anemia.

This clonotype has more than one count but fewer than ten. The chain couples TRBV19 to TRBJ1-2; D call uncertain. The CDR3 is 14 amino acids. Germline values: CDR1 LNHDA, CDR2 SQIVND (reference sequence). V lost 2 bases and J lost 0, with 7 bases in between. CDR3 nucleotide sequence: TGTGCCAGTAGTATACGGGAAGCTAACTATGGCTACACCTTC. Its translation: CASSIREANYGYTF.

Many counts were recorded for this clonotype. The V gene is TRBV20-1, the J gene TRBJ1-1; D might be TRBD1 (5 bases). This CDR3 is 11 amino acids long. Germline V lookup: CDR1 DFQATT, CDR2 SNEGSKA (reference sequence). Trimming removed 2 bases from V and 8 bases from J, with 9 bases in between. The CDR3 is CSARSGTEAFF. The CDR3 nucleotides read TGCAGTGCTAGATCGGGGACCGAAGCTTTCTTT.

This clonotype was detected ten times or more. A read error may produce the germline difference seen at one junction end. The V gene is TRBV5-1, the J gene TRBJ2-3; D unclear. From germline, CDR1 is SGHRS and CDR2 YFSETQ. This CDR3 has 13 residues. The CDR3 coding sequence is TGTGCCAGCAGCTTAATAAGCACAGATACGCAGTATTTT. Translating gives CASSLISTDTQYF. The full variable domain, with the rest looked up from reference TRBV5-1 and TRBJ2-3, is KAGVTQTPRYLIKTRGQQVTLSCSPISGHRSVSWYQQTPGQGLQFLFEYFSETQRNKGNFPGRFSGRQFSNSRSEMNVSTLELGDSALYLCASSLISTDTQYFGPGTRLTVL.

This clonotype was recorded a few times. The chain is built from TRBV12-3 or TRBV12-4 and TRBJ2-3; 11 bases match TRBD2. The CDR3 has 15 residues. J lost 4 bases, V lost 3 bases, and 3 bases had no gene match. CDR3 protein: CASSFGSGGADTQYF. For the CDR3, the DNA is TGTGCCAGCAGTTTCGGTAGCGGGGGGGCAGATACGCAGTATTTT.

This clonotype occurred a few times. This rearrangement joins TRBV12-3 or TRBV12-4 to TRBJ1-2; D gene ambiguous. The length of the CDR3 is 15 residues. V was shortened by 1 base and J by 0 bases, with 9 bases between the two germline ends. The CDR3 loop is CASSLVAGANYGYTF. CDR3 in DNA: TGTGCCAGCAGTTTAGTGGCCGGAGCTAACTATGGCTACACCTTC.

This clonotype was counted only a few times. The chain uses TRBV5-1 and TRBJ2-7; tentatively, D is TRBD2 (6 bases). There are 13 residues in the CDR3. The germline CDR1 and CDR2 sequences are SGHRS and YFSETQ. V lost 4 bases and J 6 bases, leaving 14 bases between the germline ends. The CDR3 here is CASSPGSGSEQYV. CDR3 DNA sequence: TGCGCCAGCAGCCCCGGAAGCGGGTCCGAGCAGTACGTC.

The CDR3 sequence: CASSLDAGSQVGGYTF. CDR3 coding DNA: TGCGCCAGCAGCCTGGATGCAGGGTCACAGGTCGGCGGCTACACCTTC. The rearrangement uses TRBV5-1 and TRBJ1-2, with a possible D match to TRBD1 (5 bases). Germline V gene sequence: CDR1 SGHRS, CDR2 YFSETQ. Trimming removed 4 bases from V and 8 bases from J, with 24 bases in between. This CDR3 comprises 16 residues.

This clonotype was recorded a few times. The chain joins TRBV5-1 to TRBJ2-7; D possibly corresponds to TRBD2 (5 bases). Deletions cut 0 bases from V and 1 base from J, with 11 bases between. This CDR3 has 15 amino acids. Germline CDR1 and CDR2: SGHRS and YFSETQ. CDR3 loop: CASSLATIPSYEQYF. The CDR3, as DNA: TGCGCCAGCAGCTTGGCGACTATCCCTTCCTACGAGCAGTACTTC.

This clonotype was recorded many times. V usage is TRBV5-1 and J usage is TRBJ2-1, with TRBD2 matching over 10 bases. Germline CDR1 is SGHRS and CDR2 is YFSETQ. V shed 2 bases, J shed 1 base, and the junction held 6 bases outside the gene matches. CDR3 length: 17 residues. This CDR3 reads CASSFGLAGVSYNEQFF. The CDR3 DNA reads as TGCGCCAGCAGCTTCGGCCTAGCGGGGGTTTCCTACAATGAGCAGTTCTTC.

At least ten counts were recorded for this clonotype. This chain uses TRBV5-1 with TRBJ1-2, with D possibly matching TRBD1 (5 bases). V was shortened by 0 bases and J by 5 bases, with 11 bases between the two germline ends. The CDR3 is 14 amino acids. Germline V gene data show CDR1 as SGHRS and CDR2 as YFSETQ. The CDR3 DNA is TGCGCCAGCAGCTTGGAAGGCAGGGAATATGGCTACACCTTC. Its translation is CASSLEGREYGYTF.

This clonotype was seen many times. V is TRBV6-1 and J is TRBJ1-5; D call uncertain. V shed 4 bases and J shed 7 bases, with 11 bases lying between them. The CDR3 contains 13 residues. Per the germline V gene, CDR1 is MNHNS and CDR2 is SASEGT. CDR3 region: CASSVGKGQPQHF. The CDR3 region has the DNA TGTGCCAGCAGTGTGGGGAAAGGGCAGCCCCAGCATTTT.

The chain combines TRBV29-1 with TRBJ1-1; D ambiguous. This CDR3 is 13 amino acids long. Germline CDR1 SQVTM, CDR2 ANQGSEA. Trimming took 5 bases from V and 7 from J, leaving 17 bases between them. The CDR3 coding sequence is TGCAGCGTTTCTGACCTATTACACGATGAAGCTTTCTTT. The encoded protein is CSVSDLLHDEAFF.

This clonotype was seen repeatedly, ten times or more. The chain uses TRBV27 and TRBJ1-5; TRBD1 might be the D (5 bases). The CDR3 runs to 13 residues. Trimming removed 4 bases from V and 8 bases from J, with 12 bases in between. CDR1 MNHEY and CDR2 SMNVEV come from the germline V gene (reference sequence). The DNA for the CDR3 is TGTGCCAGCAGTTGGGGACGGCAGAAGCCCCAGCATTTT. It encodes CASSWGRQKPQHF.

The V gene is TRBV11-2, the J gene TRBJ1-5, with TRBD1 identical over 9 bases. Germline assignment: CDR1 SGHAT and CDR2 FQNNGV. V trimming: 5 bases; J trimming: 2 bases; junction bases outside the gene matches: 7. CDR3 size: 16 residues. The CDR3 region has the DNA TGTGCCAGCAGCGCGTGGGACAGGGCCGGCAATCAGCCCCAGCATTTT. This encodes CASSAWDRAGNQPQHF.

The V gene is TRBV7-9, the J gene TRBJ2-3; D is undetermined. Germline loops: CDR1 SEHNR, CDR2 FQNEAQ (reference sequence). The CDR3 consists of 14 residues. V was shortened by 5 bases and J by 2 bases, with 11 bases between the two germline ends. The CDR3: CASSPEGLTDTQYF. CDR3 bases: TGTGCCAGCAGCCCCGAAGGCCTCACAGATACGCAGTATTTT.

The chain joins TRBV25-1 to TRBJ2-1; D is perhaps TRBD2 (7 bases). The CDR3 length is 12 residues. Germline assignment: CDR1 MGHDK and CDR2 SYGVNS. Trimming cost V 5 bases and J 12 bases, with 14 bases left between them. The CDR3 DNA reads TGTGCCAGCAGTACGGGGGGCGTCAGGCAGTTCTTC. It is translated as CASSTGGVRQFF.

This clonotype appeared many times. V usage is TRBV6-5 and J usage is TRBJ1-2, with 8 positions matching TRBD1. The CDR3 runs 15 residues. The trim removed 7 bases at V and 3 bases at J, leaving 10 bases unmatched. CDR1 MNHEY and CDR2 SVGAGI come from the germline V gene. The CDR3 nucleotides are TGTGCCAGCACCAAAAGAGCAGGGGGCTACTATGGCTACACCTTC. This gives the protein CASTKRAGGYYGYTF.

This clonotype was seen a handful of times. The rearrangement uses TRBV6-5 and TRBJ1-1; D not certain. Germline CDR1 is MNHEY and CDR2 is SVGAGI. The CDR3 consists of 14 residues. V dropped 0 bases and J dropped 11 bases, with 16 bases sitting between them. CDR3 amino acids: CASSYSRNYLTAFF. In DNA form, the CDR3 reads TGTGCCAGCAGTTACTCGAGGAACTACCTGACCGCTTTCTTT.

This clonotype showed up many times. V and J are TRBV5-5 and TRBJ1-2, with D possibly matching TRBD1 (5 bases). Germline V gene sequence: CDR1 SGHKS, CDR2 YYEKEE (reference sequence). This CDR3 is built from 15 residues. V gave up 0 bases and J gave up 4 bases, with 13 bases separating them. As DNA, the CDR3 is TGTGCCAGCAGCTTGGCCCCCGCAGGGCGCTATGGCTACACCTTC. This translates into CASSLAPAGRYGYTF.

The V gene is TRBV20-1, the J gene TRBJ2-1; D is perhaps TRBD1 (5 bases). Trimming cost V 5 bases and J 3 bases, with 14 bases left between them. CDR1 is DFQATT, CDR2 SNEGSKA, per germline (reference sequence). This CDR3 region has 14 residues. The CDR3 sequence is CSADSRVGYNEQFF. The CDR3 region has the DNA TGCAGTGCTGACAGTAGGGTTGGCTACAATGAGCAGTTCTTC.

This clonotype was counted only a few times. V and J are TRBV7-2 and TRBJ2-1; D perhaps matches TRBD2 (5 bases). In germline, CDR1 is SGHTA, CDR2 FQGNSA. CDR3 length equals 17 residues. The V and J ends lost 5 bases and 4 bases respectively, with 21 bases between them. The CDR3 is CASSQTAPRAGYNEQFF. The CDR3 DNA is TGTGCCAGCAGCCAAACTGCGCCGCGGGCGGGTTACAATGAGCAGTTCTTC.

The sample holds a few counts of this clonotype. The gene calls are TRBV28 and TRBJ1-1, with D perhaps matching TRBD1 (6 bases). V was trimmed by 7 bases and J by 7 bases, leaving 19 bases between them. CDR3 length: 14 amino acids. Germline loops: CDR1 MDHEN, CDR2 SYDVKM. CDR3 in amino acids: CASTKQGRRVEAFF. Here the CDR3 DNA reads TGTGCCAGCACCAAACAGGGTAGGCGTGTTGAAGCTTTCTTT.

The sample holds many counts of this clonotype. This chain uses TRBV5-1 with TRBJ2-5; D is undetermined. Germline V gene sequence: CDR1 SGHRS, CDR2 YFSETQ. Trimming removed 0 bases from V and 3 bases from J, with 9 bases in between. The CDR3 sequence is 14 residues long. Here the CDR3 DNA reads TGCGCCAGCAGCTTGGGGTGGATTAAAGAGACCCAGTACTTC. Protein sequence: CASSLGWIKETQYF.

This clonotype was counted at least ten times. V usage is TRBV5-1 and J usage is TRBJ2-3, with TRBD1 matching over 8 bases. This CDR3 is 14 amino acids long. The germline V gene encodes CDR1 SGHRS and CDR2 YFSETQ. The ends lost 3 bases at V and 5 bases at J; junction bases unmatched: 5. The CDR3 reads CASSWGQVQDTQYF. The CDR3 region has the DNA TGCGCCAGCAGCTGGGGACAGGTCCAAGATACGCAGTATTTT.

The chain links TRBV5-4 to TRBJ2-5; D not resolved. V was pared by 3 bases and J by 5 bases, with 17 bases between. The CDR3 covers 15 residues. Germline CDR1 is SGHNT and CDR2 is YYREEE (reference sequence). This chain's CDR3 is CASSYTVRDGETQYF. As DNA, the CDR3 is TGTGCCAGCAGCTACACCGTTCGCGACGGGGAGACCCAGTACTTC.

This clonotype has at least ten counts. The J gene is TRBJ2-1, the V gene TRBV12-3 or TRBV12-4; TRBD1 aligns across 7 bases. V lost 3 bases and J lost 6; bases outside the gene matches: 2. This CDR3 has 13 amino acids. Here the CDR3 DNA reads TGTGCCAGCAGTTTGACAGGGTTCAATGAGCAGTTCTTC. Translation gives CASSLTGFNEQFF.